This TCR beta chain originates from a study of vaccination effects on CD4 cells after COVID-19 (dated by TCRdb to 2022 to 2024). In terms of the full investigation: Two doses of either the BNT162b2 or the mRNA-1273 mRNA SARS-CoV-2 vaccine were administered to participants. SARS-CoV-2 spike-specific CD4+ TCR repertoires were compared before and after mRNA vaccination in COVID-19 convalescent patients and in infection-naive vaccine recipients. Altogether, some ten COVID-19 convalescent patients and a handful of SARS-CoV-2-naive healthy vaccine recipients made up the full study. Cultures from other donors in the study were sequenced using the Oncomine TCR Beta short-read assay on an Illumina iSeq 100.

In the case of this clone: Its antigen is still unknown. No much larger clone exists at a distance of one base, and base qualities are not known.

The paper's findings and limits, for the study overall: In healthy vaccine recipients, vaccine-induced clones were almost all SARS-CoV-2 mono-reactive, with only 1 of 255 being cross-reactive with common cold coronaviruses. The study was limited by a small number of convalescent patients, and early post-infection timepoints were lacking. Clones induced by infection and clones induced by vaccination both contracted markedly at late timepoints after vaccination, which fits with T cell responses waning over time.

Library generation was performed with the immunoSEQ multiplex PCR assay. TCR beta CDR3 sequencing was performed on DNA from the cultured, isolated CD4+ T cells. From the authors' description of their analysis: The analysis removed non-productive TCR sequences, trimmed reads to the CDR3 region, and retained only CDR3s that were 7 or more amino acids long. The MANAFEST web app was used to identify antigen-specific clonotypes by comparing expansion in peptide wells with expansion in reference cultures. For clones to be considered positive, expansion at FDR<0.05 versus reference and all other wells, an odds ratio above 5, and a frequency above 0.1% in two replicate wells were required. Cross-reactive clonotypes were defined as significantly expanded in SARS-CoV-2 spike wells and in at least one common cold coronavirus spike condition. CDR3 similarity was assessed by Levenshtein distance with the stringdist R package, and unrooted trees were built with ape in R 3.6.1. Here the immuneACCESS table is served through TCRdb, limited to in-frame sequences with V and J called. Missing clones are a known gap in these copies; in checked studies unresolved V genes cover under half, and the rest lacks a known reason. Clone size and V and J calls were adopted from that table, with D and trimming inferred from the DNA. The sample yields 65,000 to 90,000 clones; around 74% were counted once. Jointly, the top ten make up roughly 2.9% of the sample.

From the germline V gene, CDR1 is SGDLS and CDR2 is YYNGEE. From its cysteine to its phenylalanine, the CDR3 spans 15 amino acids. The kept DNA is CDR3 alone, 45 bases in frame from the first base. A distance of 12 bases separates the germline ends of V and J, which lose 3 bases and 1 base respectively. The ViraFEST assay stimulated PBMC with viral peptide pools and then used TCR sequencing to identify antigen-specific CD4+ T cell clonotypes by expansion. After 10 days of culture, CD4+ T cells were isolated with the EasySep CD4+ T cell isolation kit. None of the healthy vaccine recipients had a prior SARS-CoV-2 infection, which was confirmed by nucleocapsid antibody tests that came back negative both before and after vaccination. Two million PBMC per well were cultured with roughly 10 ug/ml peptides in IMDM containing 5% human AB serum, approximately 10 IU/ml IL-2 and gentamicin. Half of the culture medium was replaced with fresh IL-2-containing medium on days 3 and 7. Unless noted otherwise, every peptide stimulation condition was grown in triplicate wells. Using Ficoll-Paque Plus gradient centrifugation, PBMC were separated from whole blood and then either used fresh or cryopreserved at -140C. The overlapping peptide pools covered the spike proteins of SARS-CoV-2 as well as those of the common cold coronaviruses HCoV-NL63, HCoV-OC43 and HCoV-229E. Genomic DNA was extracted from cultured CD4+ T cells with the QIAamp micro DNA kit.

Here the sequenced sample was CD4+ T cells from PBMCs cultured with HCoV-NL63 spike peptides, taken before COVID-19 vaccination. The sample's cell subset or site label, in plain terms: HCoV-NL63 spike overlapping peptide pool stimulation. Rearrangement joined TRBV9 to TRBJ2-3; 6 matching bases give a weak D call of TRBD1. The TCR sequence derives from a human donor who received a COVID-19 vaccine. CDR3 loop: CASSGNRVGTDTQYF. The DNA is as follows: TGTGCCAGCAGCGGCAACAGGGTCGGCACAGATACGCAGTATTTT.